Listed below are T cell receptor beta chains from one sample, sequenced in a study of blood T cell repertoires in COVID-19. The assay was immunoSEQ multiplex PCR, and TCRdb's table has in-frame clones only and misses some. Here the sample spans more than 80,000 clones, more than 75% being singletons. Sequenced input: peripheral blood. Every receptor here comes from a woman of 80 years or more with active or convalescent COVID-19. Each CDR3 is given with its conserved first and last residue. The order of the fields is CDR3 length, V gene, J gene, CDR3 protein.

>13|TRBV30|TRBJ1-1
CAWRVVRNTEAFF
>11|TRBV30|TRBJ1-2
CAWGQSYGYTF
>16|TRBV5-1|TRBJ2-2
CASSGFLTGKAGELFF
>16|TRBV28|TRBJ2-1
CASRGGLQGAFNEQFF
>19|TRBV4-1|TRBJ2-1
CASSQGGQRRLFSYNEQFF
>15|TRBV7-9|TRBJ2-3
CASSSIGGATDTQYF
>15|TRBV28|TRBJ2-1
CASSLGETSFDEQFF
>15|TRBV5-6|TRBJ1-3
CASSFLREFGNTIYF
>16|TRBV13|TRBJ2-5
CASSLRTSGSRETQYF
>13|TRBV11-3|TRBJ2-2
CASSSGEAGELFF
>13|TRBV6-5|TRBJ1-2
CASRIRGGDGYTF
>14|TRBV5-6|TRBJ1-6
CASSLGGRHSPLHF
>13|TRBV6-5|TRBJ1-1
CASSYSGVSEAFF
>16|TRBV7-8|TRBJ1-6
CASSLAAGQSNSPLHF
>13|TRBV5-4|TRBJ2-5
CASSSPSGETQYF
>15|TRBV13|TRBJ2-3
CASSTRTSGTDTQYF
>15|TRBV5-4|TRBJ1-1
CASSSMGQGDTEAFF
>14|TRBV14|TRBJ1-1
CASSFGGAVTEAFF
>14|TRBV19|TRBJ1-1
CASSIGGANTEAFF
>15|TRBV6-5|TRBJ2-2
CASSFGGGWTGELFF
>13|TRBV12-3/TRBV12-4|TRBJ2-5
CASSVGRLKTQYF
>14|TRBV6-5|TRBJ1-2
CASTITRGDDGYTF
>11|TRBV12-3/TRBV12-4|TRBJ1-1
CASSNPQGAFF
>15|TRBV19|TRBJ1-3
CASSIPVRSGNTIYF
>15|TRBV5-1|TRBJ1-6
CASSLTGGSNSPLHF
>14|TRBV6-5|TRBJ1-2
CASMGTGFRYGYTF
>18|TRBV6-2/TRBV6-3|TRBJ1-1
CASSYLSPGDGGYTEAFF
>14|TRBV5-6|TRBJ1-2
CASSRQASNYGYTF
>14|TRBV15|TRBJ1-1
CATSRDRGSAEAFF
>15|TRBV7-2|TRBJ2-1
CASSSGGGAIYEQFF
>15|TRBV3-1/TRBV3-2|TRBJ2-7
CASSSHDRGSYEQYF
>14|TRBV28|TRBJ1-2
CASSQDTGQSGYTF
>16|TRBV3-1/TRBV3-2|TRBJ2-3
CASSRTSGGSTDTQYF
>13|TRBV6-2/TRBV6-3|TRBJ1-3
CASSRTERNTIYF
>15|TRBV2|TRBJ2-2
CASSSDRGITGELFF
>15|TRBV28|TRBJ2-2
CASLSGGLNTGELFF
>16|TRBV2|TRBJ2-1
CASSDGLAGGTSEQFF
>15|TRBV7-8|TRBJ2-3
CASSLAGGPTDTQYF
>14|TRBV4-3|TRBJ2-7
CASSLLAGAQEQYF
>16|TRBV4-1|TRBJ2-5
CASSGSSGGVQETQYF
>12|TRBV7-3|TRBJ1-2
CASSLKEGRNTF
>14|TRBV6-5|TRBJ1-1
CASRDVGADTEAFF
>19|TRBV5-1|TRBJ2-6
CASTRNGQAQMDGANVLTF
>16|TRBV11-1|TRBJ2-5
CASSLIGTLVFGTQYF
>14|TRBV4-2|TRBJ2-1
CASSQGGDGDEQFF
>14|TRBV6-2/TRBV6-3|TRBJ2-1
CASSPGTDYNEQFF
>16|TRBV9|TRBJ2-5
CASSVDTSGGSETQYF
>15|TRBV11-2|TRBJ2-3
CASSLGATAPDTQYF